This T cell receptor beta chain appears in the sequencing data of a study of shared clonotypes between healthy human individuals. Study-wide context: CD4 naive and memory got three plates each, CD8 naive two, CD8 memory one.

Here immunoSEQ multiplex PCR was the method, and the copy in TCRdb shows in-frame clones only, minus some. This table has just over 2,000,000 clones, over 85% appearing once. Details on this clone: Its target is unknown.

Study results and caveats: In contrast to clonotypes shared by all four donors, non-shared clonotypes had lower generation probabilities. What rarefaction showed was incomplete sorted-subset sequencing despite large depth.

Sequenced sample: naive CD4+ T cells sorted from blood. Specified subset: CD45RA+ positively selected. This receptor was identified in a man between 18 and 29 years old in good health.

The CDR3 coding sequence is TGTGCCAGCGGGGGGTCCGGGGCCAACGTCCTGACTTTC. Encoded protein: CASGGSGANVLTF. V and J are TRBV6-5 and TRBJ2-6; weak D call: TRBD2 (6 bases). The CDR3 runs 13 residues. V dropped 8 bases and J dropped 4 bases, with 9 bases sitting between them. Germline V gives CDR1 MNHEY, CDR2 SVGAGI.